Sequencing of this TCR beta chain was carried out in a study of regulatory dendritic cells for organ transplantation. General study findings and limits: Resting memory CD8+ T cells held the most alloreactive clonotypes. Naive T cells showed high diversity, memory cells less, memory CD8+ least.

Germline CDR1 and CDR2: SGHTA and FQGNSA. CDR3 length equals 13 residues. V lost 7 bases and J 3 bases, leaving 12 bases between the germline ends. In regard to this clone: Its specificity is not known.

Here immunoSEQ multiplex PCR was the method, and the copy in TCRdb shows in-frame clones only, minus some. The profile shows around 5,000 clones, 63% of them singletons. The receptor comes from a human donor in good health. The specimen was memory CD8+ T cells from blood. This sample's subset: CD45RO+ memory T cells. V is TRBV7-2 and J is TRBJ1-1; D uncertain. CDR3 DNA: TGTGCCAGCAAGGAGCGAGGATACACTGAAGCTTTCTTT. It codes for CASKERGYTEAFF.